Each of the 32 T cell receptor beta chains below was sequenced from the same sample in a study of chemoradiotherapy in HPV16-positive cancers. This table comes from immunoSEQ multiplex PCR, and its TCRdb copy is limited to in-frame clones, with some not included. Among roughly 5,000 clones listed, more than 85% were seen once. The material sequenced was blood, taken from a patient who underwent chemoradiotherapy. These receptor sequences come from a human donor with HPV-associated anogenital cancer.

The chain links TRBV7-2 to TRBJ2-7; 8 positions agree with TRBD2. This CDR3 is 15 amino acids long. The ends lost 5 bases at V and 0 bases at J; junction bases unmatched: 6. CDR1 is SGHTA, CDR2 FQGNSA, per germline. CDR3 nucleotide sequence: TGTGCCAGCAGCGGGGCCAGCGGGGGCTCCTACGAGCAGTACTTC. Its protein is CASSGASGGSYEQYF. Complete variable domain (other parts from reference TRBV7-2 and TRBJ2-7): GAGVSQSPSNKVTEKGKDVELRCDPISGHTALYWYRQSLGQGLEFLIYFQGNSAPDKSGLPSDRFSAERTGGSVSTLTIQRTQQEDSAVYLCASSGASGGSYEQYFGPGTRLTVT.

The genes are TRBV28 and TRBJ2-7; D may match TRBD1 or TRBD2 (6 bases each). The CDR3 is made up of 19 amino acids. Per germline, CDR1 MDHEN and CDR2 SYDVKM. Trimming removed 6 bases from V and 6 bases from J, with 33 bases in between. The CDR3 spells CASRGGGWAGTGKAAEQYF. The CDR3 DNA is TGTGCCAGCAGAGGGGGAGGTTGGGCTGGGACTGGAAAAGCGGCCGAGCAGTACTTC.

This chain links TRBV7-9 with TRBJ2-2; D perhaps matches TRBD2 (6 bases). The germline V gene encodes CDR1 SEHNR and CDR2 FQNEAQ (reference sequence). This CDR3 is 17 amino acids long. V lost 4 bases and J lost 1, with 16 bases in between. CDR3 region: CASSSPGVAVNTGELFF. CDR3 DNA: TGTGCCAGCAGCTCACCCGGGGTAGCGGTGAACACCGGGGAGCTGTTTTTT.

This chain links TRBV14 with TRBJ2-1, with D tentatively TRBD2 (7 bases). This CDR3 is built from 15 residues. Trimming shortened V by 5 bases and J by 2 bases, and 13 bases separated the two germline ends. Germline CDR1 reads SGHDN; CDR2 reads FVKESK. The CDR3 nucleotides are TGTGCCAGCAGCGTACGAGGGGGGGCCTACAATGAGCAGTTCTTC. It yields the protein CASSVRGGAYNEQFF.

The V gene is TRBV27, the J gene TRBJ2-2; 7 bases line up with TRBD2. The CDR3 has 15 amino acids. From germline, CDR1 is MNHEY and CDR2 SMNVEV (reference sequence). With 6 bases clipped from V and 6 bases from J, the junction kept 10 bases outside the gene matches. CDR3 nucleotide sequence: TGTGCCAGCAGAAGATCGCGGGGGTCGGCCGGGGAGCTGTTTTTT. It yields the protein CASRRSRGSAGELFF.

The chain recombines TRBV4-1 with TRBJ1-1; D unresolved. Germline V gene sequence: CDR1 MGHRA, CDR2 YSYEKL. The CDR3 spans 13 residues. V lost 4 bases, J lost 0 bases, and 6 bases lay in between. The CDR3 sequence is CASSPYMNTEAFF. The CDR3 coding sequence is TGCGCCAGCAGCCCGTACATGAACACTGAAGCTTTCTTT.

This clone was counted a single time. The rearrangement uses TRBV2 and TRBJ1-5, with 10 bases fitting TRBD1. After removal of 6 bases from V and 16 bases from J, the junction contained 6 bases not matched to a gene. The germline V gene encodes CDR1 SNHLY and CDR2 FYNNEI. The CDR3 runs to 11 residues. The DNA of the CDR3 is TGTGCCAGCAGCCGGGACAGGGGTTCCCATTTT. It encodes CASSRDRGSHF.

The chain combines TRBV2 with TRBJ1-4; 7 nucleotides match TRBD1. V dropped 3 bases and J dropped 4; count of bases not matched to a gene: 5. CDR1 and CDR2 (germline): SNHLY, FYNNEI. The CDR3 has 15 residues. The DNA for the CDR3 is TGTGCCAGCAGTGACAGGGGGTGGGTTAATGAAAAACTGTTTTTT. Translation: CASSDRGWVNEKLFF.

The chain couples TRBV6-1 to TRBJ1-2, with 11 nucleotides matching TRBD1. Germline V CDR1 and CDR2: MNHNS, SASEGT. Germline trimming cut 2 bases from V and 3 bases from J; bases unmatched to any gene: 8. This CDR3 comprises 17 residues. This CDR3 is CASSEWTGGKRDYGYTF. CDR3 nucleotides: TGTGCCAGCAGTGAATGGACAGGGGGCAAGAGGGACTATGGCTACACCTTC.

The CDR3 here is CASSYSQSNTEAFF. As DNA, the CDR3 is TGTGCCAGCAGTTACTCACAGTCGAACACTGAAGCTTTCTTT. This chain connects TRBV6-6 to TRBJ1-1; D call uncertain. This CDR3 region has 14 residues. Germline V gives CDR1 MNHNY, CDR2 SVGAGI (reference sequence). V was pared by 0 bases and J by 1 base, with 6 bases between.

The rearrangement joins TRBV11-2 to TRBJ1-2, with 7 bases fitting TRBD1. Germline CDR1 SGHAT, CDR2 FQNNGV. The CDR3 has 16 residues. J gave up 4 bases and V 1 base, and 9 bases lay outside the gene matches. The CDR3 coding sequence is TGTGCCAGCAGCTTAGCCAAGGGGGCGTTTGTCTATGGCTACACCTTC. Translating it yields CASSLAKGAFVYGYTF. The variable domain in full, with the rest retrieved from reference TRBV11-2 and TRBJ1-2, is EAGVAQSPRYKIIEKRQSVAFWCNPISGHATLYWYQQILGQGPKLLIQFQNNGVVDDSQLPKDRFSAERLKGVDSTLKIQPAKLEDSAVYLCASSLAKGAFVYGYTFGSGTRLTVV.

This clone was detected only once. The chain employs TRBV18 and TRBJ1-2; 9 positions match TRBD1. Per the germline V gene, CDR1 is KGHSH and CDR2 is LQKENI. This CDR3 has 15 residues. The V gene end was trimmed by 5 bases and the J gene end by 5 bases; junction bases not matched to a gene: 9. The CDR3 region is CASSTGRTGVYGYTF. CDR3 coding DNA: TGTGCCAGCTCAACCGGGCGGACAGGGGTTTATGGCTACACCTTC.

This rearrangement joins TRBV2 to TRBJ1-4, with unresolved D. V was trimmed by 7 bases and J by 8 bases, leaving 17 bases between them. The CDR3 sequence is 14 residues long. The V gene's germline CDR1 is SNHLY and CDR2 FYNNEI. The CDR3 sequence: CASTQALLGEKLFF. The CDR3 DNA reads TGTGCCAGCACTCAGGCGCTATTGGGAGAAAAACTGTTTTTT. Full variable domain (missing parts from reference TRBV2 and TRBJ1-4): EPEVTQTPSHQVTQMGQEVILRCVPISNHLYFYWYRQILGQKVEFLVSFYNNEISEKSEIFDDQFSVERPDGSNFTLKIRSTKLEDSAMYFCASTQALLGEKLFFGSGTQLSVL.

This chain joins TRBV27 and TRBJ2-7, with unresolved D. CDR1 is MNHEY and CDR2 is SMNVEV in the germline V gene (reference sequence). This CDR3 region has 13 residues. V shed 6 bases and J shed 1 base, with 10 bases lying between them. For the CDR3, the DNA is TGTGCCAGCAGCCCTCTTGTTTCCTACGAGCAGTACTTC. Encoded protein: CASSPLVSYEQYF.

This rearrangement joins TRBV19 to TRBJ2-7; 9 bases fit TRBD2. CDR1 and CDR2 from the germline V gene are LNHDA and SQIVND (reference sequence). Unmatched junction bases numbered 11, after V lost 3 bases and J lost 5 bases. The CDR3 spans 16 residues. The CDR3 loop reads CASSMRGGHGVDEQYF. The CDR3 nucleotides read TGTGCCAGTAGTATGCGGGGGGGCCACGGGGTCGACGAGCAGTACTTC. Combining the CDR3 with reference TRBV19 and TRBJ2-7 gives the whole variable domain DGGITQSPKYLFRKEGQNVTLSCEQNLNHDAMYWYRQDPGQGLRLIYYSQIVNDFQKGDIAEGYSVSREKKESFPLTVTSAQKNPTAFYLCASSMRGGHGVDEQYFGPGTRLTVT.

The chain combines TRBV18 with TRBJ2-5; D gene uncertain. Germline values: CDR1 KGHSH, CDR2 LQKENI. V was pared by 3 bases and J by 5 bases, with 22 bases between. The CDR3 is 17 residues long. CDR3 amino acids: CASSPVSPGPQFETQYF. The CDR3 bases are TGTGCCAGCTCACCGGTGTCTCCTGGACCACAGTTTGAGACCCAGTACTTC.

The chain is built from TRBV28 and TRBJ1-5; D is undetermined. V was pared by 2 bases and J by 2 bases, with 13 bases between. The germline V gene encodes CDR1 MDHEN and CDR2 SYDVKM. The CDR3 contains 16 residues. The chain's CDR3 is CASSLSPGRGNQPQHF. The CDR3 coding sequence is TGTGCCAGCAGTTTAAGTCCTGGGAGGGGCAATCAGCCCCAGCATTTT.

This chain uses TRBV7-3 with TRBJ2-1; D possibly uses TRBD1 or TRBD2 (5 bases each). V lost 0 bases to trimming and J lost 4 bases, with 16 bases between them. CDR1 is SGHTA, CDR2 FQGTGA, per germline. This CDR3 spans 17 amino acids. DNA for the CDR3: TGTGCCAGCAGCTTAACCCCTTCCGGGGCACGGTACAATGAGCAGTTCTTC. Amino acids: CASSLTPSGARYNEQFF. Variable domain in full (rest from reference TRBV7-3 and TRBJ2-1): GAGVSQTPSNKVTEKGKYVELRCDPISGHTALYWYRQSLGQGPEFLIYFQGTGAADDSGLPNDRFFAVRPEGSVSTLKIQRTERGDSAVYLCASSLTPSGARYNEQFFGPGTRLTVL.

This rearrangement joins TRBV2 to TRBJ1-5; D is unresolved. This CDR3 region has 16 residues. The V end was cut by 4 bases, the J end by 3 bases, with 16 bases between. Germline-derived CDR1 and CDR2 are SNHLY and FYNNEI. CDR3 sequence (DNA): TGTGCCAGCAGTGCTGCAGCCACCTCTTACAATCAGCCCCAGCATTTT. It translates to CASSAAATSYNQPQHF.

In its sample, this clone was seen once. The chain employs TRBV11-1 and TRBJ2-5, with D tentatively TRBD1 or TRBD2 (5 bases each). The ends were cut back, 3 bases at V and 2 bases at J, with 19 bases in the middle. Germline loops: CDR1 SGHAT, CDR2 FQDESV (reference sequence). The CDR3 spans 17 residues. The CDR3 DNA sequence: TGTGCCAGCAGCTTCGGCAACCGAGGGGCCGGGCAAGAGACCCAGTACTTC. It specifies CASSFGNRGAGQETQYF.

For this clone: This same CDR3 is encoded by further DNA sequences in the sample. The CDR3 nucleotides are TGTGCCAGCAGCTTAGGGGGGGCCAGGTACGAGCAGTACTTC. Translation: CASSLGGARYEQYF. The rearrangement uses TRBV7-9 and TRBJ2-7; the D call may be TRBD1 or TRBD2 (6 bases each). Trimming stripped 1 base from V and 4 bases from J, with 11 bases between. This CDR3 region has 14 residues. The V gene's germline CDR1 is SEHNR and CDR2 FQNEAQ (reference sequence).

The chain couples TRBV7-9 to TRBJ1-3, with D unclear. Trimming stripped 2 bases from V and 0 bases from J, with 8 bases between. This CDR3 has 15 residues. CDR1 and CDR2 from the germline V gene are SEHNR and FQNEAQ (reference sequence). This CDR3 is CASSLWINSGNTIYF. The CDR3 DNA follows: TGTGCCAGCAGCTTATGGATAAACTCTGGAAACACCATATATTTT. Complete variable domain (other parts from reference TRBV7-9 and TRBJ1-3): DTGVSQNPRHKITKRGQNVTFRCDPISEHNRLYWYRQTLGQGPEFLTYFQNEAQLEKSRLLSDRFSAERPKGSFSTLEIQRTEQGDSAMYLCASSLWINSGNTIYFGEGSWLTVV.

The chain combines TRBV7-9 with TRBJ2-2, with D perhaps TRBD1 or TRBD2 (5 bases each). V was cut by 4 bases and J by 4 bases, with 13 bases left in between. Germline CDR1 and CDR2: SEHNR and FQNEAQ (reference sequence). This CDR3 is built from 15 residues. CDR3 protein: CASSSPGRGTGELFF. In DNA form, the CDR3 reads TGTGCCAGCAGCTCACCGGGACGAGGCACCGGGGAGCTGTTTTTT.

This sequence joins TRBV7-9 and TRBJ2-5; D uncertain. This CDR3 comprises 13 residues. V was trimmed by 2 bases and J by 2 bases, leaving 6 bases between them. CDR1 and CDR2 from the germline V gene are SEHNR and FQNEAQ (reference sequence). The CDR3 spells CASSLSPQETQYF. The CDR3 DNA sequence: TGTGCCAGCAGCTTAAGCCCGCAAGAGACCCAGTACTTC.

The rearrangement links TRBV5-6 to TRBJ1-2; no clear D. V was trimmed by 3 bases and J by 4 bases, leaving 19 bases between them. This CDR3 region has 16 residues. Germline lookup yields CDR1 SGHDT and CDR2 YYEEEE. CDR3 in amino acids: CASSYLGGRDLYGYTF. The DNA for the CDR3 is TGTGCCAGCAGCTATCTAGGTGGAAGAGACCTCTATGGCTACACCTTC. The full variable domain, rest sourced from reference TRBV5-6 and TRBJ1-2, is DAGVTQSPTHLIKTRGQQVTLRCSPKSGHDTVSWYQQALGQGPQFIFQYYEEEERQRGNFPDRFSGHQFPNYSSELNVNALLLGDSALYLCASSYLGGRDLYGYTFGSGTRLTVV.

This clone was seen once. This chain uses TRBV6-1 with TRBJ2-6; D not certain. Trimming took 2 bases from V and 1 from J, leaving 6 bases between them. The CDR3 loop spans 15 amino acids. Germline loops: CDR1 MNHNS, CDR2 SASEGT. The CDR3 sequence is CASSETGSGANVLTF. CDR3 DNA sequence: TGTGCCAGCAGTGAAACTGGGTCTGGGGCCAACGTCCTGACTTTC.

Written as DNA, the CDR3 is TGTGCCAGCAGCCCTAGGGGAGAGCCTAGGAACGAGCAGTACTTC. It encodes CASSPRGEPRNEQYF. V usage is TRBV27 and J usage is TRBJ2-7; perhaps D is TRBD1 or TRBD2 (5 bases each). Between the trimmed V and J ends, which lost 6 bases and 5 bases, there was a span of 20 bases. Germline V gene lookup returns CDR1 MNHEY and CDR2 SMNVEV (reference sequence). The CDR3 consists of 15 residues.

V and J are TRBV6-1 and TRBJ2-1; D is undetermined. Trimming left V 1 base short and J 4 bases short, with 8 bases between. The CDR3 has 14 residues. The germline gives CDR1 MNHNS, CDR2 SASEGT. CDR3: CASSEESEYNEQFF. CDR3 bases: TGTGCCAGCAGTGAAGAGAGTGAGTACAATGAGCAGTTCTTC.

The chain joins TRBV2 to TRBJ1-2; tentatively, D is TRBD1 (6 bases). V was clipped by 3 bases and J by 4 bases, with 9 bases between them. CDR3 length equals 13 residues. From germline, CDR1 is SNHLY and CDR2 FYNNEI. The CDR3 here is CASSEQGRYGYTF. CDR3 coding DNA: TGTGCCAGCAGTGAGCAGGGGCGCTATGGCTACACCTTC.

The V call is TRBV11-3, the J call TRBJ2-6; D is undetermined. The V and J ends lost 5 bases and 5 bases respectively, with 22 bases between them. The CDR3 covers 18 residues. Germline-derived CDR1 and CDR2 are SGHNT and YENEEA. The CDR3 sequence: CASSISLSRQSRANVLTF. As DNA, the CDR3 is TGTGCCAGCAGCATTAGCTTATCTCGACAAAGTCGGGCCAACGTCCTGACTTTC.

J is TRBJ1-1 and V is TRBV7-8; TRBD1 might be the D (6 bases). Germline-derived CDR1 and CDR2 are SGHVS and FQNEAQ. Trimming stripped 4 bases from V and 1 base from J, with 10 bases between. This CDR3 has 14 amino acids. The DNA for the CDR3 is TGTGCCAGCAGCTCGGGACACACGAACACTGAAGCTTTCTTT. The encoded protein is CASSSGHTNTEAFF.

This clone was picked up one time. The CDR3 reads CASSYTRAGELFF. CDR3 DNA sequence: TGTGCCAGCAGTTACACCAGGGCCGGGGAGCTGTTTTTT. The chain employs TRBV6-5 and TRBJ2-2; D is possibly TRBD1 (5 bases). Germline CDR1 MNHEY, CDR2 SVGAGI. Between the trimmed V and J ends, which lost 2 bases and 6 bases, there was a span of 7 bases. The CDR3 length is 13 residues.